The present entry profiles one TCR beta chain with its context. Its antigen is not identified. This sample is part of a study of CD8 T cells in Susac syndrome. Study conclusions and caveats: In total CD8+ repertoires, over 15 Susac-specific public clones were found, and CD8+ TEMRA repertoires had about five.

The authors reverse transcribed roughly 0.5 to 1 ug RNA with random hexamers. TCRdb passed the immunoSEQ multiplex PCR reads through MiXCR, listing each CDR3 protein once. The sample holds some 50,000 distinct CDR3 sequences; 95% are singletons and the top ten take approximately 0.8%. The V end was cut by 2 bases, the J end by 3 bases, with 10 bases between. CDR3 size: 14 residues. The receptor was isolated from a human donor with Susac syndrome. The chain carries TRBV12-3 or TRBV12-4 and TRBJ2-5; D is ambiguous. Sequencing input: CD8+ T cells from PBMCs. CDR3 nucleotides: TGTGCCAGCAGTTTACTTAGAGGTGAAGAGACCCAGTACTTC. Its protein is CASSLLRGEETQYF.